A selection of T cell receptor beta chains follows, all from one sample in a study of blood T cell repertoires in COVID-19. The method was immunoSEQ multiplex PCR; TCRdb's version includes in-frame clones alone and lacks a portion of them. The table has around 220,000 clones, about 90% seen once. Input material: peripheral blood. These receptors all stem from a middle-aged man with active or convalescent COVID-19. CDR3s leave out the opening cysteine and the closing phenylalanine or tryptophan. The order of the fields is V gene, CDR3 protein.

V: TRBV30; CDR3: AWRRLAGLTEQF
V: TRBV5-1; CDR3: ASSLGSGGYEQY
V: TRBV20-1; CDR3: SASPTGETQY
V: TRBV5-1; CDR3: ASSLAGTGFQPQH
V: TRBV11-3; CDR3: ASSLVPSSGGAYEQF
V: TRBV5-1; CDR3: ASSLSTLNYEQY
V: TRBV19; CDR3: ASEGQGANYGYT
V: TRBV2; CDR3: ASRHPGTQY
V: TRBV28; CDR3: ASSSSRDRGHYEQY
V: TRBV25-1; CDR3: ASSEGQATYEQY
V: TRBV10-3; CDR3: AISESTGGGNQPQH
V: TRBV15; CDR3: ATSSFGASVYEQY
V: TRBV6-2/TRBV6-3; CDR3: ASSYWPGEGDTQY
V: TRBV28; CDR3: ASTTGGNTQPQH
V: TRBV11-2; CDR3: ASSLGASGTSTDTQY
V: TRBV5-1; CDR3: ASSLGGSGARTQY
V: TRBV11-3; CDR3: ASSLDSRGWDNTSGNTIY
V: TRBV30; CDR3: AWSPGQGSGNTIY
V: TRBV10-3; CDR3: AISKQGGEAF
V: TRBV5-1; CDR3: ASRRTGVGSYEQY
V: TRBV6-5; CDR3: ASSTTGRTDTQY
V: TRBV5-4; CDR3: ASGHWDTSNTGELF
V: TRBV13; CDR3: ASSTQRGGREQY
V: TRBV6-6; CDR3: ASSYDGGEIDSPLH
V: TRBV9; CDR3: ASSSGGFAGIGETQY
V: TRBV25-1; CDR3: ASSLTGSSYNEQF
V: TRBV28; CDR3: ASSLGHSSYEQY
V: TRBV19; CDR3: ASHSSGTGHEKLF
V: TRBV19; CDR3: ATTGTYGNTIY